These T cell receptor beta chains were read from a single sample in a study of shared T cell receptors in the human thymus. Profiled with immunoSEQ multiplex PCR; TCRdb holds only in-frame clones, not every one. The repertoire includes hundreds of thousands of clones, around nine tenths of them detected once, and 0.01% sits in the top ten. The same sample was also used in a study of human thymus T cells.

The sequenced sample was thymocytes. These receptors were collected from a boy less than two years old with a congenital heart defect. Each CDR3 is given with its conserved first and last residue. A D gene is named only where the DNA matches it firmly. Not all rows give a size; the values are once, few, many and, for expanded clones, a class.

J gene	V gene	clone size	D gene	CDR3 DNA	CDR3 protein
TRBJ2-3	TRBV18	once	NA	TGTGCCAGCTCACCACCCGCAGATACGCAGTATTTT	CASSPPADTQYF
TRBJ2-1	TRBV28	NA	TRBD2	TGTGCCAGCAGCCCTTACCCCAAAACTAGCGGGAGGAACAATGAGCAGTTCTTC	CASSPYPKTSGRNNEQFF
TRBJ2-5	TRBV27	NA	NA	TGTGCCAGCAAGTCACATCAAGAGACCCAGTACTTC	CASKSHQETQYF
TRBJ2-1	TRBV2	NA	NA	TGTGCCGGCCAAGATAACCGAGGCTCCTACAATGAGCAGTTCTTC	CAGQDNRGSYNEQFF
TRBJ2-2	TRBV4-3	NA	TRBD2	TGCGCCAGCAGCCAAGATCACAGGACTAGCGTTCGGGACACCGGGGAGCTGTTTTTT	CASSQDHRTSVRDTGELFF
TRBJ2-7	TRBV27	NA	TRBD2	TGTGCCAGCAGTGACCAGACTAGCGGGAGGCCTAGCGAGCAGTACTTC	CASSDQTSGRPSEQYF
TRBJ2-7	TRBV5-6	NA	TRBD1	TGTGCCAGCAGCTCCGGGACAGGGGGCTACTACGAGCAGTACTTC	CASSSGTGGYYEQYF
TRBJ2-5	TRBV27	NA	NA	TGTGTCAGCACTGACGACCCGACAGTCAAAGGGACCCAGTACTTC	CVSTDDPTVKGTQYF
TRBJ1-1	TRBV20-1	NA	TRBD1	TGCAGTGCGTCCGAAAGGGGACAGAGGTTT	CSASERGQRF
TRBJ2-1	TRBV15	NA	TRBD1	TGTGCCACCAGCAGAGATGCGGCGGGACAGGGCCGCGATGAGCAGTTCTTC	CATSRDAAGQGRDEQFF
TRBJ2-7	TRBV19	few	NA	TGTGCCAGTAGTATTCTAGCTACCAACTTGTACGAGCAGTACTTC	CASSILATNLYEQYF
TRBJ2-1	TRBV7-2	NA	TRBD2	TGTGCCAGCAGCTTCCGACTAGCGGACAACTACAATGAGCAGTTCTTC	CASSFRLADNYNEQFF